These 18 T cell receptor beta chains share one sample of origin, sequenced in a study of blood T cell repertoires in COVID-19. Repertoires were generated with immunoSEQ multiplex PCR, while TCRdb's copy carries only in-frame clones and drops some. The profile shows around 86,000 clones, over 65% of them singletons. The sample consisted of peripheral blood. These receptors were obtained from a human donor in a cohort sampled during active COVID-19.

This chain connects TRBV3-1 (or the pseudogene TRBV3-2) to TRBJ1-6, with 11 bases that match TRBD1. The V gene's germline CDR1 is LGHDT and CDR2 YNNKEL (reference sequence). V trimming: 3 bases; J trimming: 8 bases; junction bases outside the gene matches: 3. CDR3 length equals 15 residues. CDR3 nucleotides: TGTGCCAGCAGCCACGGACAGGGGGCCTATTCACCCCTCCACTTT. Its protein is CASSHGQGAYSPLHF.

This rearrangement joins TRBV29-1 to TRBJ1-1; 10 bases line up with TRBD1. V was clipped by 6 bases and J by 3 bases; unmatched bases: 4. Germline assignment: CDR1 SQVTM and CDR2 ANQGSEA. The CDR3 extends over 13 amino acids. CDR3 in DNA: TGCAGCGTCAGGACAGGGGGGGACACTGAAGCTTTCTTT. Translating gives CSVRTGGDTEAFF. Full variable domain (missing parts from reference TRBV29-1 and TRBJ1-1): SAVISQKPSRDICQRGTSLTIQCQVDSQVTMMFWYRQQPGQSLTLIATANQGSEATYESGFVIDKFPISRPNLTFSTLTVSNMSPEDSSIYLCSVRTGGDTEAFFGQGTRLTVV.

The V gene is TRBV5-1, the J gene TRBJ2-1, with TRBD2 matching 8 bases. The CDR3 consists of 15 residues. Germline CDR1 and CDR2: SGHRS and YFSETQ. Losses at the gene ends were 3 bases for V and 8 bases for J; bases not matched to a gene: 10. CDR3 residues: CASSSPGGGADEQFF. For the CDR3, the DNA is TGCGCCAGCAGCTCCCCGGGAGGGGGTGCCGATGAGCAGTTCTTC. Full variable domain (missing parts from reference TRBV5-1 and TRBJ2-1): KAGVTQTPRYLIKTRGQQVTLSCSPISGHRSVSWYQQTPGQGLQFLFEYFSETQRNKGNFPGRFSGRQFSNSRSEMNVSTLELGDSALYLCASSSPGGGADEQFFGPGTRLTVL.

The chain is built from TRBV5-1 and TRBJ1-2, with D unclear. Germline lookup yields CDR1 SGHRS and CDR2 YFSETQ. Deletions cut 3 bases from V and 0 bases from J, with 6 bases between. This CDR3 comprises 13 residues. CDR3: CASSSGPNYGYTF. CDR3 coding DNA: TGCGCCAGCAGCTCAGGTCCTAACTATGGCTACACCTTC.

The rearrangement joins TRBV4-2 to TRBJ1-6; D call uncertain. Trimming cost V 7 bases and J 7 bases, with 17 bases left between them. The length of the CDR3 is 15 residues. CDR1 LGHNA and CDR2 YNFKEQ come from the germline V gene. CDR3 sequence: CASNEREGYNSPLHF. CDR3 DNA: TGTGCCAGCAACGAAAGGGAGGGTTACAATTCACCCCTCCACTTT.

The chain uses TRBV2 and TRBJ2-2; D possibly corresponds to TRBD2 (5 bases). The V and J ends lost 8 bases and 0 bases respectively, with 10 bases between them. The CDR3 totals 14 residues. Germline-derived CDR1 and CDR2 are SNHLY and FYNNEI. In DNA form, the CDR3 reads TGTGCCAGCCGGACGGGGTCGAACACCGGGGAGCTGTTTTTT. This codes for CASRTGSNTGELFF.

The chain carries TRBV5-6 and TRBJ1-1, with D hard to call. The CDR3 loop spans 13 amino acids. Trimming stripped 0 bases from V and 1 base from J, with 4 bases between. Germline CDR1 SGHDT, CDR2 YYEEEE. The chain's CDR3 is CASSLGRNTEAFF. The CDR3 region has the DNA TGTGCCAGCAGCTTGGGGAGGAACACTGAAGCTTTCTTT.

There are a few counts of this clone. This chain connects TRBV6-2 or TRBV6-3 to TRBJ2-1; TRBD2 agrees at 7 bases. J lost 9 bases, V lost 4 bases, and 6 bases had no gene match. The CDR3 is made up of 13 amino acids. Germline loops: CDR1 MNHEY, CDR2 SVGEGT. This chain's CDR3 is CASSFAASGEQFF. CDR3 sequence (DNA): TGTGCCAGCAGTTTTGCGGCTAGCGGTGAGCAGTTCTTC.

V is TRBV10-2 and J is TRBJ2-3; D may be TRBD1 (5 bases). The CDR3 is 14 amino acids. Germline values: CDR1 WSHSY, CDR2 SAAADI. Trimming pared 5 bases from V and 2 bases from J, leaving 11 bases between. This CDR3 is CASSPQTVTDTQYF. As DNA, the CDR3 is TGCGCCAGCAGTCCCCAGACAGTCACAGATACGCAGTATTTT.

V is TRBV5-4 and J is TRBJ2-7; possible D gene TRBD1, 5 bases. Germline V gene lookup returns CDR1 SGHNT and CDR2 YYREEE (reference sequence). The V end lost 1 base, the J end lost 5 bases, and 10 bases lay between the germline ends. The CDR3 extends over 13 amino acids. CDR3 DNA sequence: TGTGCCAGCAGCTTGTGGCAGGGAAACGAGCAGTACTTC. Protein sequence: CASSLWQGNEQYF.

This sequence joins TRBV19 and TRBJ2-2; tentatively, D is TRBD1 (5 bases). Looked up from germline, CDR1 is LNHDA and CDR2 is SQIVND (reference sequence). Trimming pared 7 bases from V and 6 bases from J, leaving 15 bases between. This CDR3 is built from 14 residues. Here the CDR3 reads CASTQPGLAGELFF. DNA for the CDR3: TGTGCCAGTACCCAGCCAGGGTTGGCCGGGGAGCTGTTTTTT.

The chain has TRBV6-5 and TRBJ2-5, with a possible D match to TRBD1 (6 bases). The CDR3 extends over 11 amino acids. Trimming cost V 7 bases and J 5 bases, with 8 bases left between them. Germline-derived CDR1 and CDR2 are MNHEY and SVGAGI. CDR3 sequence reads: CASNRDETQYF. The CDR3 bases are TGTGCCAGCAACAGGGATGAGACCCAGTACTTC.

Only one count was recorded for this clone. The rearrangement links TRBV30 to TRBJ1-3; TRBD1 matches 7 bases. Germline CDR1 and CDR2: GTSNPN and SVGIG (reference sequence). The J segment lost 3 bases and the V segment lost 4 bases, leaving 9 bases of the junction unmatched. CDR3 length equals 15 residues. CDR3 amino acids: CAWMSQGLGGNTIYF. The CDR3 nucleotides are TGTGCCTGGATGTCACAGGGGCTTGGTGGAAACACCATATATTTT. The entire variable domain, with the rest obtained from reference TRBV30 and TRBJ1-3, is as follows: SQTIHQWPATLVQPVGSPLSLECTVEGTSNPNLYWYRQAAGRGLQLLFYSVGIGQISSEVPQNLSASRPQDRQFILSSKKLLLSDSGFYLCAWMSQGLGGNTIYFGEGSWLTVV.

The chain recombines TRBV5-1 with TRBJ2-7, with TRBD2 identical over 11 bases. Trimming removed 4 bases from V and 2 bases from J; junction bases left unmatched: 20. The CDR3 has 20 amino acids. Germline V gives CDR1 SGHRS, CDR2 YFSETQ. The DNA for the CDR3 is TGCGCCAGCAGCCCGGGGACAGGAGGAGGTACTAGCGGGAGACCCTACGAGCAGTACTTC. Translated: CASSPGTGGGTSGRPYEQYF.

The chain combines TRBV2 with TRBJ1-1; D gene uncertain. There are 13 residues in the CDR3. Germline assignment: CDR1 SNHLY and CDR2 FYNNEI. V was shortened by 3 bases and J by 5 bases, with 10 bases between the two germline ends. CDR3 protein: CASSDVRETEAFF. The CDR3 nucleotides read TGTGCCAGCAGTGATGTGAGGGAGACTGAAGCTTTCTTT.

The CDR3 here is CASSLAATGELFF. The DNA of the CDR3 is TGTGCCAGCAGCTTAGCGGCCACCGGGGAGCTGTTTTTT. The chain is built from TRBV7-3 and TRBJ2-2; no reliable D call. The CDR3 covers 13 residues. With 2 bases removed from V and 4 bases from J, the gap between germline ends came to 5 bases. Per the germline V gene, CDR1 is SGHTA and CDR2 is FQGTGA.

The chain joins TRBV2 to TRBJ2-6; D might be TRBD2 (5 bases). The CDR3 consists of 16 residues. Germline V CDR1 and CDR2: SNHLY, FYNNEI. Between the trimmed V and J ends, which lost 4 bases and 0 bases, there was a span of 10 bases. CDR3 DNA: TGTGCCAGCAGTGTCGGGGTTCCCTCTGGGGCCAACGTCCTGACTTTC. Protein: CASSVGVPSGANVLTF.

The CDR3 nucleotides read TGCAGCGTTGTGGTGGCAGGGTGGGGCGGCTACACCTTC. Translating it yields CSVVVAGWGGYTF. The chain links TRBV29-1 to TRBJ1-2; D might be TRBD1 (5 bases). Per the germline V gene, CDR1 is SQVTM and CDR2 is ANQGSEA. This CDR3 region has 13 residues. V was pared by 4 bases and J by 8 bases, with 17 bases between.